This T cell receptor (beta chain) originates from a study of blood T cell repertoires in COVID-19. Study overall: Both acute and convalescent COVID-19 samples were obtained from the United States, Italy and Spain. From T cells, B-cell-depleted T cells, or PBMCs came the material, which was cDNA or gDNA.

Clones were read by immunoSEQ multiplex PCR, and TCRdb kept only the in-frame ones, dropping some. The table shows around 140,000 clones, with around 80% occurring only once. In germline, CDR1 is MNHEY, CDR2 SMNVEV (reference sequence). The J segment lost 6 bases and the V segment lost 7 bases, leaving 8 bases of the junction unmatched. There are 13 residues in the CDR3. The clonotype comes from a man between 60 and 75 years old with active or convalescent COVID-19. The gene calls are TRBV27 and TRBJ1-2, with 7 positions matching TRBD1. The specimen was peripheral blood. This chain's CDR3 is CASTRSRGDGYTF. The CDR3 region has the DNA TGTGCCAGCACCCGATCCAGGGGGGATGGCTACACCTTC.